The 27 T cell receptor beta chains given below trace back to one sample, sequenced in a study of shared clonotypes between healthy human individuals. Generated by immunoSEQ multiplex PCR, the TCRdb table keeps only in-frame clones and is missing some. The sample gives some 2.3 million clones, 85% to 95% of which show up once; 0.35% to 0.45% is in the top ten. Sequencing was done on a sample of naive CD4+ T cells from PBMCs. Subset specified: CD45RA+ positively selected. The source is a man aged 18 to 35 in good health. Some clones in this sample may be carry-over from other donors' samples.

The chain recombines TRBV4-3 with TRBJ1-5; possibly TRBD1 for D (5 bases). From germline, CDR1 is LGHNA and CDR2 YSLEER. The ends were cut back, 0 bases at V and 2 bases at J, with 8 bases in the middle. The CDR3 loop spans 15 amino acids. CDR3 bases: TGCGCCAGCAGCCAAGATCCGGGGGGCAATCAGCCCCAGCATTTT. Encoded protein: CASSQDPGGNQPQHF.

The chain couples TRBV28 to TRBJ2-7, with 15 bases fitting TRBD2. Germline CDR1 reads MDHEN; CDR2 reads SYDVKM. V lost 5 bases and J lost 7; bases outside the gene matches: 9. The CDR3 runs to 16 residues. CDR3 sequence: CASSPTGTSGRREQYF. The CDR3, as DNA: TGTGCCAGCAGTCCGACCGGGACTAGCGGGAGGAGAGAGCAGTACTTC.

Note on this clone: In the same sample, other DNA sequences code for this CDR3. The CDR3 nucleotides read TGTGCCAGCAGTTCGGGTTTCACTGAAGCTTTCTTT. Residues: CASSSGFTEAFF. The gene calls are TRBV28 and TRBJ1-1; D not resolved. The CDR3 spans 12 residues. Germline V gene data show CDR1 as MDHEN and CDR2 as SYDVKM. V was pared by 4 bases and J by 4 bases, with 7 bases between.

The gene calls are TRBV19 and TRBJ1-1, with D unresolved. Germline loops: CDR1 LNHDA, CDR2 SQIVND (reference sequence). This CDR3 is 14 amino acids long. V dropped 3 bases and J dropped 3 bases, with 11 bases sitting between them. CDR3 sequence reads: CASSMGGLDTEAFF. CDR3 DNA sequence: TGTGCCAGTAGTATGGGAGGGTTGGACACTGAAGCTTTCTTT. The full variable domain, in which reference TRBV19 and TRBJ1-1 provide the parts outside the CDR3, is DGGITQSPKYLFRKEGQNVTLSCEQNLNHDAMYWYRQDPGQGLRLIYYSQIVNDFQKGDIAEGYSVSREKKESFPLTVTSAQKNPTAFYLCASSMGGLDTEAFFGQGTRLTVV.

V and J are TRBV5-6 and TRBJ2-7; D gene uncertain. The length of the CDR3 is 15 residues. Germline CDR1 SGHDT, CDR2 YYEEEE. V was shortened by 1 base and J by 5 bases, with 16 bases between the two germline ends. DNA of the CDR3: TGTGCCAGCAGCTTGAAGCCGCTAGATGTTCACGAGCAGTACTTC. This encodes CASSLKPLDVHEQYF. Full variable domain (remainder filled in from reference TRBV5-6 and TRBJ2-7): DAGVTQSPTHLIKTRGQQVTLRCSPKSGHDTVSWYQQALGQGPQFIFQYYEEEERQRGNFPDRFSGHQFPNYSSELNVNALLLGDSALYLCASSLKPLDVHEQYFGPGTRLTVT.

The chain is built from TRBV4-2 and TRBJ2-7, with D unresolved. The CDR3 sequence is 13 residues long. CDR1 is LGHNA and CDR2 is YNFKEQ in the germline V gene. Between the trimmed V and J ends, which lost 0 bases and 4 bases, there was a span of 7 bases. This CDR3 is CASSQEFLYEQYF. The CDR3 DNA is TGTGCCAGCAGCCAAGAATTCCTATACGAGCAGTACTTC.

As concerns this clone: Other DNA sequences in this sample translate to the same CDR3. The CDR3 DNA follows: TGCGCCAGCAGCTTGGCTGGGTATGGCTACACCTTC. Amino acids: CASSLAGYGYTF. The rearrangement uses TRBV5-1 and TRBJ1-2; D remains ambiguous. Per germline, CDR1 SGHRS and CDR2 YFSETQ. Trimming removed 0 bases at V and 5 bases at J, with 5 bases between. The CDR3 consists of 12 residues.

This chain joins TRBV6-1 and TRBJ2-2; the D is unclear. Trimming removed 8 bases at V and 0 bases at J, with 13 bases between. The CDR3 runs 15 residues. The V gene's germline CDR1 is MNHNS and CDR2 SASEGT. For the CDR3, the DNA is TGTGCCAGCCCCCCTATGCCTGCGAACACCGGGGAGCTGTTTTTT. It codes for CASPPMPANTGELFF.

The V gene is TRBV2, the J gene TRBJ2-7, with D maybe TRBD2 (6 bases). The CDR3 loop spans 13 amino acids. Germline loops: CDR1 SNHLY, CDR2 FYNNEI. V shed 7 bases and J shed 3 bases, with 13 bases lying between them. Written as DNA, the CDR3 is TGTGCCAGCACCCTGGGAGGAGTCTACGAGCAGTACTTC. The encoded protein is CASTLGGVYEQYF.

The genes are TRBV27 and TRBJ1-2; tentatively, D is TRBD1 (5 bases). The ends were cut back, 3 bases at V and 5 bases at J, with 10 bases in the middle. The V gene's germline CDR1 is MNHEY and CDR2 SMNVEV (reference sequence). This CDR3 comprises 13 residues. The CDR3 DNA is TGTGCCAGCAGTTTCCACGGGGGTTATGGCTACACCTTC. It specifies CASSFHGGYGYTF.

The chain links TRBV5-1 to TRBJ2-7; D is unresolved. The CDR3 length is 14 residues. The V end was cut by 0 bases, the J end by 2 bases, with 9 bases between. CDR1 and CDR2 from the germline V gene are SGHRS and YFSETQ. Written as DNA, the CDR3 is TGCGCCAGCAGCTTGGGGACCCCAACCTACGAGCAGTACTTC. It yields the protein CASSLGTPTYEQYF.

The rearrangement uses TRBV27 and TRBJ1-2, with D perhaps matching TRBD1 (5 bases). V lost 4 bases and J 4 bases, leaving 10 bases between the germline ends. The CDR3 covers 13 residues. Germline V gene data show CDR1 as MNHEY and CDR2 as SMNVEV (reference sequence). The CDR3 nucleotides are TGTGCCAGCAGTTCTGCCAGGGCCTATGGCTACACCTTC. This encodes CASSSARAYGYTF.

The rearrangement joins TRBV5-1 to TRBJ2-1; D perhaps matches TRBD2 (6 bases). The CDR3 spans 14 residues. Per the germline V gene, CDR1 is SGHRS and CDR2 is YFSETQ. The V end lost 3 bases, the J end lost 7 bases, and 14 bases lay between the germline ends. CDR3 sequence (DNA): TGCGCCAGCAGCTACGGGGGTGGACGGAATGAGCAGTTCTTC. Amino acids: CASSYGGGRNEQFF.

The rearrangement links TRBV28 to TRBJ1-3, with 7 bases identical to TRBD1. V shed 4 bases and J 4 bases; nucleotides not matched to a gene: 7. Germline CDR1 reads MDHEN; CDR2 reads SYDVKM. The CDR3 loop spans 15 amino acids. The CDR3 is CASSSEGAPGNTIYF. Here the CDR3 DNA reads TGTGCCAGCAGTTCGGAGGGGGCGCCGGGAAACACCATATATTTT.

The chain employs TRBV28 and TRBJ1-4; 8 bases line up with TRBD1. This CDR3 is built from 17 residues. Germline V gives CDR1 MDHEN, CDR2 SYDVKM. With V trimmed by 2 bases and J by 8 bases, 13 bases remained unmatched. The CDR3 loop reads CASSLVFRDRQREKLFF. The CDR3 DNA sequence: TGTGCCAGCAGTTTAGTTTTTAGGGACAGGCAAAGAGAAAAACTGTTTTTT.

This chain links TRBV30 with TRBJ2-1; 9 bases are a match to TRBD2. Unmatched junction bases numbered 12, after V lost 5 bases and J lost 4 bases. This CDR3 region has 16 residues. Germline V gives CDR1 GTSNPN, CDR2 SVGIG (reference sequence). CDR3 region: CAWFPLLAGKYNEQFF. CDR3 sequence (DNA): TGTGCCTGGTTCCCTCTTCTAGCGGGAAAATACAATGAGCAGTTCTTC.

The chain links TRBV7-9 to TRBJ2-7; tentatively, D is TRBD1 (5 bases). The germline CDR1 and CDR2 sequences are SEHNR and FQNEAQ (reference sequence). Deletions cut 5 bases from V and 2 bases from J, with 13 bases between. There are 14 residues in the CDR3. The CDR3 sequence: CASSRQRDTYEQYF. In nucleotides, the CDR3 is TGTGCCAGCAGCAGACAGCGAGACACCTACGAGCAGTACTTC.

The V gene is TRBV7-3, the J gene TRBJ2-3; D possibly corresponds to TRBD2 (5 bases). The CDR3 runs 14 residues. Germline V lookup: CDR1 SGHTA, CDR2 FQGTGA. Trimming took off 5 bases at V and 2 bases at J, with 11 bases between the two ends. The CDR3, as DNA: TGTGCCAGCAGCCGAGGGCAGAACACAGATACGCAGTATTTT. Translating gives CASSRGQNTDTQYF.

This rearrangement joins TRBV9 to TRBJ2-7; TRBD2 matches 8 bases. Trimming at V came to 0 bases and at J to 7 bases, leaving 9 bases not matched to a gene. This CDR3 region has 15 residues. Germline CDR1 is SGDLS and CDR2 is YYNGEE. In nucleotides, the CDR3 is TGTGCCAGCAGCGTAGCGGGAGGGCCGTCCTGGGAGCAGTACTTC. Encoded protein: CASSVAGGPSWEQYF.

CDR3 in amino acids: CASSQSSGANVLTF. The CDR3 nucleotides read TGTGCCAGCAGTCAGAGCTCTGGGGCCAACGTCCTGACTTTC. V gene TRBV6-1 combines with J gene TRBJ2-6; D not certain. Germline V gene data show CDR1 as MNHNS and CDR2 as SASEGT. This CDR3 comprises 14 residues. V lost 5 bases to trimming and J lost 0 bases, with 5 bases between them.

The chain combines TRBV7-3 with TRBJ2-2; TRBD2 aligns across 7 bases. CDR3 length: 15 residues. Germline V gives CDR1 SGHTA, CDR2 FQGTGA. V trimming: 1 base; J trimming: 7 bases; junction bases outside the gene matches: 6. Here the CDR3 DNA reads TGTGCCAGCAGCTTAATGCGGGAGTCTAGCGGGGAGCTGTTTTTT. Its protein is CASSLMRESSGELFF.

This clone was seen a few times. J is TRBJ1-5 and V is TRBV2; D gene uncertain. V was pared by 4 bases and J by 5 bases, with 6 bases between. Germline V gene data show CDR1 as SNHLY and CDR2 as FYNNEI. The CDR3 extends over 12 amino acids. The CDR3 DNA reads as TGTGCCAGCAGTGGAGTGGATCAGCCCCAGCATTTT. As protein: CASSGVDQPQHF.

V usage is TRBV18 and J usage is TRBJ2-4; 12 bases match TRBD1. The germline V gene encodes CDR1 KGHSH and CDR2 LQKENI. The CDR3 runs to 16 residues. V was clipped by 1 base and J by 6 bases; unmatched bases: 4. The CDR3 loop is CASSPLGTGGRNIQYF. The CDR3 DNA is TGTGCCAGCTCACCACTAGGGACAGGGGGCCGAAACATTCAGTACTTC.

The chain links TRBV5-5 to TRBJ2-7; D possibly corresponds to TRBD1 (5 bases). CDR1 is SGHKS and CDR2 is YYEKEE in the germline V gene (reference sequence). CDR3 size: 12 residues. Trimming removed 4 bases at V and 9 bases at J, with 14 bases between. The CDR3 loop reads CASSIEGASQYF. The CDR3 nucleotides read TGTGCCAGCAGCATTGAAGGGGCGTCGCAGTACTTC.

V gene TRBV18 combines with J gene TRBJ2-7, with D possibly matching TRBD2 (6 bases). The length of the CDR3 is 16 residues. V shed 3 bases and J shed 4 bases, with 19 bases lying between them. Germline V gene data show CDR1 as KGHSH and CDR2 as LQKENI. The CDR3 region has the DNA TGTGCCAGCTCACCGGCGTTCGTGCGGGGAGGATACGAGCAGTACTTC. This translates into CASSPAFVRGGYEQYF.

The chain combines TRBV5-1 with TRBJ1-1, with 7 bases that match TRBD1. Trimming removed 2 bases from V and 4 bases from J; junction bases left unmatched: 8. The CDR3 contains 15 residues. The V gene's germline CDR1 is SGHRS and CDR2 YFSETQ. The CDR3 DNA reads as TGCGCCAGCAGCTTACGGACAGGCTTGGCCACTGAAGCTTTCTTT. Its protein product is CASSLRTGLATEAFF.

CDR3 nucleotides: TGTGCCTGGCGGGATAAAAATGACTATGGCTACACCTTC. Encoded protein: CAWRDKNDYGYTF. The chain recombines TRBV30 with TRBJ1-2; D gene uncertain. The CDR3 length is 13 residues. Germline V gene lookup returns CDR1 GTSNPN and CDR2 SVGIG (reference sequence). The germline V and J ends were trimmed by 5 bases and 3 bases, with 13 bases remaining between them.